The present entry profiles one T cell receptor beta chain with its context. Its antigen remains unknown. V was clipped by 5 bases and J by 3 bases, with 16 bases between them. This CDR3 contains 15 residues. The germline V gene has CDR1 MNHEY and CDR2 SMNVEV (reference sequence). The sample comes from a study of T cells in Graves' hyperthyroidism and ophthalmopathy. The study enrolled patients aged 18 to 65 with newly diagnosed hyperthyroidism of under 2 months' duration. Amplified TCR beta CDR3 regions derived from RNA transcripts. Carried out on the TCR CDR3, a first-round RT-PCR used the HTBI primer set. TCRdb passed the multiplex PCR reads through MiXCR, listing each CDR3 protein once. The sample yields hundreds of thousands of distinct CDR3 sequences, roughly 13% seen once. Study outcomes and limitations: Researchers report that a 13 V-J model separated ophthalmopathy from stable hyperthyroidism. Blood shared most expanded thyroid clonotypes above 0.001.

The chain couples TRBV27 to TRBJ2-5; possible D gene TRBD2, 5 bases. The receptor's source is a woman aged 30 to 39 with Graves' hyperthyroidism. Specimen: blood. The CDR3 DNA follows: TGTGCCAGCAGTCCAGGCAGCGGCCACAAAGAGACCCAGTACTTC. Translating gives CASSPGSGHKETQYF.